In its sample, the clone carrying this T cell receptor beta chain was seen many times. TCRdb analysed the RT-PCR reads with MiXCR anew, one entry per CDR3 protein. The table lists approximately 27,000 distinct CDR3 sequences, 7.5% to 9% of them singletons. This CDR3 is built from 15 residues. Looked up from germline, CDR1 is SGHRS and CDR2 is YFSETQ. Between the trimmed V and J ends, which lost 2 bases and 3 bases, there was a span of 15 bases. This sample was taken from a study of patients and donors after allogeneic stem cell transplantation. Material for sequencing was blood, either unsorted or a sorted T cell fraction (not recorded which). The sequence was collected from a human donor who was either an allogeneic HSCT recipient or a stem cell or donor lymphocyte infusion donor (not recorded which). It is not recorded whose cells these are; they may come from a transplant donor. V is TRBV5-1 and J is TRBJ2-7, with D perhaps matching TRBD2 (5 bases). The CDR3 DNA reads TGCGCCAGCAGCTTTGAGGGTTCGCGAAACTACGAGCAGTACTTC. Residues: CASSFEGSRNYEQYF.